This T cell receptor (beta chain) was captured in a study of T-cell memory formation after mild COVID-19. Each CDR3 protein gets one entry after TCRdb re-called the 5' RACE reads with MiXCR. The repertoire consists of hundreds of thousands of distinct CDR3 sequences, with 15% to 20% occurring once and the leading ten covering 20% to 25%. Deletions cut 7 bases from V and 5 bases from J, with 18 bases between. Germline values: CDR1 SQVTM, CDR2 ANQGSEA. CDR3 size: 13 residues. The chain carries TRBV29-1 and TRBJ2-7, with D perhaps matching TRBD2 (6 bases). This TCR was sampled from a man aged 18 to 35 who had mild COVID-19 (a few samples of this study predate the infection). Cell type and time point are not known. The sample taken for sequencing was PBMCs or a T cell subset sorted from them (not recorded which). The CDR3 DNA reads TGCAGCGGGAGGGACCGAGAGTTCCACGAGCAGTACTTC. Its protein product is CSGRDREFHEQYF.